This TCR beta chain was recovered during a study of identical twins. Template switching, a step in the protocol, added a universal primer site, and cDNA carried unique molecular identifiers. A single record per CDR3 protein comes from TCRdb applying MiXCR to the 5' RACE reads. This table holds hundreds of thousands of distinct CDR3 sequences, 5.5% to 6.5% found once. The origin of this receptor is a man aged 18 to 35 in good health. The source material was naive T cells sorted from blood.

Written as DNA, the CDR3 is TGTGCCTGGAGGGAAGGCGGGAATGAGCAGTTCTTC. Translated, it gives CAWREGGNEQFF. The chain carries TRBV30 and TRBJ2-1, with D perhaps matching TRBD2 (5 bases). V lost 3 bases, J lost 7 bases, and 10 bases lay in between. Germline-derived CDR1 and CDR2 are GTSNPN and SVGIG (reference sequence). The CDR3 runs 12 residues. Combining the CDR3 with reference TRBV30 and TRBJ2-1 gives the whole variable domain SQTIHQWPATLVQPVGSPLSLECTVEGTSNPNLYWYRQAAGRGLQLLFYSVGIGQISSEVPQNLSASRPQDRQFILSSKKLLLSDSGFYLCAWREGGNEQFFGPGTRLTVL.